Listed below are T cell receptor beta chains from one sample, sequenced in a study of vaccination and CD4 T cells after COVID-19. A single record per CDR3 protein comes from TCRdb applying MiXCR to the PCR reads. Of more than 20,000 distinct CDR3 sequences listed, roughly 50% are singletons. No antigen has been assigned to these receptors. The sequenced sample consisted of CD4+ T cells from blood, cultured in vitro. These receptors were taken from a human donor who had recovered from COVID-19. Each CDR3 is given with its conserved first and last residue. A D gene is named only where the DNA matches it firmly. Part of the rows lack a size; the others show once, few, many or a class for expanded clones.

V,J,size,D,CDR3,DNA
TRBV11-3,TRBJ1-1,-,TRBD1,CASSLGEDRGYTEAFF,TGTGCCAGCAGCTTAGGGGAGGACAGGGGATACACTGAAGCTTTCTTT
TRBV7-2,TRBJ1-2,-,-,CASSSSYAGTYGYTF,TGTGCCAGCAGCTCCTCCTACGCGGGGACCTATGGCTACACCTTC
TRBV4-2,TRBJ2-7,-,-,CASSQEGDSSYEQYF,TGTGCCAGCAGCCAAGAGGGTGACAGCTCCTACGAGCAGTACTTC
TRBV6-1,TRBJ1-2,few,TRBD1,CASRSGTAYGYTF,TGTGCCAGCAGGTCCGGGACAGCCTATGGCTACACCTTC
TRBV19,TRBJ1-2,few,TRBD1,CASSIGDRNYGYTF,TGTGCCAGTAGTATCGGGGACAGAAACTATGGCTACACCTTC
TRBV27,TRBJ1-1,-,-,CASSTVGVGAFF,TGTGCCAGCAGTACCGTCGGGGTAGGGGCTTTCTTT
TRBV7-2,TRBJ2-2,few,TRBD2,CASSPGGYTGELFF,TGTGCCAGCAGCCCGGGGGGGTACACCGGGGAGCTGTTTTTT
TRBV6-1,TRBJ2-1,-,TRBD2,CASRVLTSGRGEQFF,TGTGCCAGCAGGGTTCTGACTAGCGGACGCGGTGAGCAGTTCTTC
TRBV6-5,TRBJ1-3,-,-,CASSYSMGGSGNTIYF,TGTGCCAGCAGTTACTCGATGGGGGGCTCTGGAAACACCATATATTTT
TRBV20-1,TRBJ1-1,few,-,CSASGASHRKAFF,TGCAGTGCTAGTGGGGCGTCTCACCGAAAAGCTTTCTTT
TRBV4-1,TRBJ1-4,once,-,CASSQPRRGWGKLFF,TGCGCCAGCAGCCAGCCGCGGCGGGGATGGGGGAAACTGTTTTTT
TRBV5-1,TRBJ1-1,-,-,CASSLGTGVSTEAFF,TGCGCCAGCAGCTTGGGTACGGGGGTGAGCACTGAAGCTTTCTTT
TRBV29-1,TRBJ1-5,-,-,CSVVSPGGNQPQHF,TGCAGCGTTGTATCTCCAGGGGGCAATCAGCCCCAGCATTTT
TRBV20-1,TRBJ2-5,-,TRBD2,CSARDGGSGRGGTQYF,TGCAGTGCTAGAGATGGGGGTAGCGGGAGAGGTGGGACCCAGTACTTC
TRBV7-3,TRBJ2-2,-,TRBD1,CASSLNGQGARTGELFF,TGTGCCAGCAGCTTAAACGGACAGGGGGCTCGCACCGGGGAGCTGTTTTTT
TRBV21-1,TRBJ2-1,-,-,CASSKSASGKDEQFF,TGTGCCAGCAGCAAAAGTGCTAGCGGGAAGGATGAGCAGTTCTTC
TRBV10-3,TRBJ2-7,-,TRBD1,CAIRDREDEQYF,TGTGCCATTCGGGACAGGGAAGACGAGCAGTACTTC
TRBV29-1,TRBJ1-2,once,-,CSVESPNGYTF,TGCAGCGTTGAAAGCCCAAATGGCTACACCTTC
TRBV12-3/TRBV12-4,TRBJ2-7,-,TRBD2,CASSFMGGSYEQYF,TGTGCCAGCAGTTTTATGGGCGGGAGTTACGAGCAGTACTTC
TRBV24-1,TRBJ1-5,few,TRBD1,CATRAGTGPREPQHF,TGTGCCACCAGAGCCGGGACAGGGCCTAGGGAGCCCCAGCATTTT
TRBV19,TRBJ1-1,-,-,CASSIRVRDTEAFF,TGTGCCAGTAGTATAAGAGTTCGGGACACTGAAGCTTTCTTT
TRBV19,TRBJ2-2,-,TRBD1,CASSEWTGGNTGELFF,TGTGCCAGTAGTGAATGGACAGGGGGTAACACCGGGGAGCTGTTTTTT